Following are 23 T cell receptor beta chains from one sample sequenced in a study of shared clonotypes between healthy human individuals. Data came from immunoSEQ multiplex PCR; TCRdb stores just in-frame clones and leaves some out. The profile shows about 700,000 clones, roughly 70% of them singletons. The material sequenced was memory CD4+ T cells sorted from blood. The subset: CD45RA-negative fraction. The receptors come from a woman aged 25 to 45 in good health.

The chain joins TRBV6-5 to TRBJ2-5; 7 bases line up with TRBD1. CDR1 MNHEY and CDR2 SVGAGI come from the germline V gene. J lost 4 bases, V lost 4 bases, and 3 bases had no gene match. The CDR3 is 13 residues long. As DNA, the CDR3 is TGTGCCAGCAGTTTACAGGGGCGAGAGACCCAGTACTTC. Translation gives CASSLQGRETQYF.

The V gene is TRBV4-1, the J gene TRBJ2-1, with D tentatively TRBD2 (5 bases). The CDR3 contains 17 residues. The V and J ends lost 0 bases and 3 bases respectively, with 15 bases between them. CDR1 is MGHRA, CDR2 YSYEKL, per germline. The CDR3 nucleotides are TGCGCCAGCAGCCAAGATGTCTGGGGAGCTCGCTACAATGAGCAGTTCTTC. Translation: CASSQDVWGARYNEQFF.

This chain links TRBV10-3 with TRBJ2-2; a possible D gene is TRBD1 (5 bases). Germline loops: CDR1 ENHRY, CDR2 SYGVKD. Trimming removed 4 bases at V and 5 bases at J, with 8 bases between. The CDR3 loop spans 13 amino acids. The CDR3 sequence is CAISGQYTGELFF. The DNA for the CDR3 is TGTGCCATCAGTGGACAGTATACCGGGGAGCTGTTTTTT.

CDR3 sequence reads: CASSYGTGGEKLFF. For the CDR3, the DNA is TGTGCCAGCAGTTACGGGACAGGGGGGGAAAAACTGTTTTTT. This chain links TRBV6-5 with TRBJ1-4; TRBD1 aligns across 11 bases. The CDR3 is 14 amino acids. Germline values: CDR1 MNHEY, CDR2 SVGAGI. V lost 2 bases to trimming and J lost 8 bases; unmatched junction nucleotides: 1.

Details on this clone: A read error likely explains this, since a far larger clone differs by one base. The chain links TRBV28 to TRBJ2-3, with D uncertain. V lost 8 bases, J lost 3 bases, and 3 bases lay in between. Germline V gene sequence: CDR1 MDHEN, CDR2 SYDVKM. The CDR3 sequence is 10 residues long. The CDR3 reads CASGTDTQYF. CDR3 coding DNA: TGTGCCAGCGGTACAGATACGCAGTATTTT.

This clone came up once. This chain uses TRBV7-9 with TRBJ1-4; D uncertain. V shed 4 bases and J shed 8 bases, with 20 bases lying between them. Germline CDR1 and CDR2: SEHNR and FQNEAQ (reference sequence). The CDR3 loop spans 16 amino acids. The CDR3 DNA is TGTGCCAGCAGCTCTCCTTGGACCGGGAGGCACGAAAAACTGTTTTTT. Protein sequence: CASSSPWTGRHEKLFF.

V gene TRBV5-1 combines with J gene TRBJ2-5; 11 bases line up with TRBD1. Germline assignment: CDR1 SGHRS and CDR2 YFSETQ. This CDR3 is 16 amino acids long. V shed 4 bases, J shed 4 bases, and the junction held 9 bases outside the gene matches. As DNA, the CDR3 is TGCGCCAGCAGCGGTAGGACAGGGGGCTTTGGAGAGACCCAGTACTTC. Its translation: CASSGRTGGFGETQYF. Filled out from reference TRBV5-1 and TRBJ2-5, the complete variable domain reads KAGVTQTPRYLIKTRGQQVTLSCSPISGHRSVSWYQQTPGQGLQFLFEYFSETQRNKGNFPGRFSGRQFSNSRSEMNVSTLELGDSALYLCASSGRTGGFGETQYFGPGTRLLVL.

The V call is TRBV19, the J call TRBJ2-2, with D perhaps matching TRBD2 (6 bases). Germline CDR1 and CDR2: LNHDA and SQIVND (reference sequence). The CDR3 runs 13 residues. Trimming took off 5 bases at V and 6 bases at J, with 10 bases between the two ends. The CDR3 nucleotides are TGTGCCAGTAGTTCGGAGGGGCCCGGGGAGCTGTTTTTT. Protein product: CASSSEGPGELFF. Full variable domain (missing parts from reference TRBV19 and TRBJ2-2): DGGITQSPKYLFRKEGQNVTLSCEQNLNHDAMYWYRQDPGQGLRLIYYSQIVNDFQKGDIAEGYSVSREKKESFPLTVTSAQKNPTAFYLCASSSEGPGELFFGEGSRLTVL.

The V call is TRBV25-1, the J call TRBJ2-7, with 9 bases fitting TRBD2. The CDR3 is made up of 16 amino acids. Germline V gives CDR1 MGHDK, CDR2 SYGVNS. V shed 0 bases, J shed 0 bases, and the junction held 3 bases outside the gene matches. The CDR3: CASSEYGGRASYEQYF. The DNA of the CDR3 is TGTGCCAGCAGTGAATATGGCGGGAGGGCCTCCTACGAGCAGTACTTC.

The CDR3 sequence: CASRRGGGNEKLFF. The CDR3 DNA follows: TGTGCCAGCAGACGTGGAGGGGGAAATGAAAAACTGTTTTTT. The gene calls are TRBV6-5 and TRBJ1-4; D possibly corresponds to TRBD1 (6 bases). Per germline, CDR1 MNHEY and CDR2 SVGAGI. Trimming took off 6 bases at V and 5 bases at J, with 13 bases between the two ends. This CDR3 contains 14 residues.

This clone was observed a handful of times. This sequence joins TRBV19 and TRBJ1-5; 8 bases fit TRBD1. The ends lost 3 bases at V and 2 bases at J; junction bases unmatched: 9. The CDR3 is 17 residues long. Germline CDR1 and CDR2: LNHDA and SQIVND (reference sequence). The CDR3 region has the DNA TGTGCCAGTAGTATTGACAACAGGGGGTTTGGCAATCAGCCCCAGCATTTT. Amino acid sequence: CASSIDNRGFGNQPQHF. Full variable domain (rest looked up from reference TRBV19 and TRBJ1-5): DGGITQSPKYLFRKEGQNVTLSCEQNLNHDAMYWYRQDPGQGLRLIYYSQIVNDFQKGDIAEGYSVSREKKESFPLTVTSAQKNPTAFYLCASSIDNRGFGNQPQHFGDGTRLSIL.

The V call is TRBV6-5, the J call TRBJ2-7; D tentatively fits TRBD1 or TRBD2 (5 bases each). CDR3 length: 13 amino acids. The germline V gene has CDR1 MNHEY and CDR2 SVGAGI. V lost 8 bases and J lost 6, with 17 bases in between. Here the CDR3 DNA reads TGTGCCAGCGGAAGAATTGGGGGATTCGAGCAGTACTTC. It specifies CASGRIGGFEQYF.

V gene TRBV4-1 combines with J gene TRBJ1-4; tentative D call: TRBD1 (6 bases). The CDR3 is made up of 15 amino acids. The V end was cut by 0 bases, the J end by 3 bases, with 8 bases between. Germline V gene sequence: CDR1 MGHRA, CDR2 YSYEKL. The DNA for the CDR3 is TGCGCCAGCAGCCAAGAACACAGGGCTAATGAAAAACTGTTTTTT. This codes for CASSQEHRANEKLFF.

The rearrangement links TRBV19 to TRBJ2-7, with D perhaps assigned TRBD1 or TRBD2 (5 bases each). The CDR3 runs to 14 residues. V was cut by 3 bases and J by 5 bases, with 14 bases left in between. Germline lookup yields CDR1 LNHDA and CDR2 SQIVND (reference sequence). CDR3 bases: TGTGCCAGTAGTATTGGGGGAAGGTACCACGAGCAGTACTTC. Translated: CASSIGGRYHEQYF.

The rearrangement uses TRBV27 and TRBJ1-4; weak D call: TRBD1 (5 bases). The CDR3 sequence is 14 residues long. V gave up 5 bases and J gave up 10 bases, with 17 bases separating them. CDR1 and CDR2 (germline): MNHEY, SMNVEV (reference sequence). The DNA of the CDR3 is TGTGCCAGCAGTCCTAATGTGGGGGTCGGAAAACTGTTTTTT. Translation gives CASSPNVGVGKLFF.

This clone was counted a single time. Other nucleotide sequences from this sample produce the same CDR3. The genes are TRBV30 and TRBJ2-7; D not resolved. This CDR3 is built from 14 residues. V was trimmed by 0 bases and J by 2 bases, leaving 11 bases between them. Germline assignment: CDR1 GTSNPN and CDR2 SVGIG (reference sequence). CDR3 bases: TGTGCCTGGAGTGTCCAACGCCCTACCTACGAGCAGTACTTC. Translation gives CAWSVQRPTYEQYF. The full variable domain, its missing parts supplied by reference TRBV30 and TRBJ2-7, is SQTIHQWPATLVQPVGSPLSLECTVEGTSNPNLYWYRQAAGRGLQLLFYSVGIGQISSEVPQNLSASRPQDRQFILSSKKLLLSDSGFYLCAWSVQRPTYEQYFGPGTRLTVT.

J is TRBJ2-1 and V is TRBV4-2, with 9 positions matching TRBD1. The germline V gene has CDR1 LGHNA and CDR2 YNFKEQ. V lost 1 base and J lost 10; bases outside the gene matches: 11. The CDR3 has 16 residues. CDR3 sequence reads: CASSQAGRTGAREQFF. The CDR3 nucleotides read TGTGCCAGCAGCCAAGCTGGGAGGACAGGGGCTCGAGAGCAGTTCTTC.

This sequence joins TRBV7-9 and TRBJ2-5; weak D call: TRBD1 (6 bases). The germline CDR1 and CDR2 sequences are SEHNR and FQNEAQ (reference sequence). The CDR3 is 16 residues long. Between the trimmed V and J ends, which lost 1 base and 5 bases, there was a span of 17 bases. CDR3 sequence reads: CASSLGTQGDLETQYF. Written as DNA, the CDR3 is TGTGCCAGCAGCTTAGGGACACAGGGAGACCTCGAGACCCAGTACTTC.

V is TRBV2 and J is TRBJ1-2; 7 bases align to TRBD1. Germline assignment: CDR1 SNHLY and CDR2 FYNNEI. Unmatched junction bases numbered 26, after V lost 4 bases and J lost 6 bases. The CDR3 is 20 residues long. The CDR3 sequence is CASSVGSHHRDSRHRDGYTF. The CDR3 DNA reads as TGTGCCAGCAGTGTTGGGTCCCACCACCGGGACAGTCGTCACCGGGATGGCTACACCTTC.

This clone was seen a few times. This chain joins TRBV7-2 and TRBJ2-7, with D perhaps TRBD2 (5 bases). Germline V gives CDR1 SGHTA, CDR2 FQGNSA. The V and J ends lost 7 bases and 4 bases respectively, with 8 bases between them. The CDR3 is 11 amino acids. CDR3 sequence reads: CASTGGYEQYF. The CDR3 DNA reads TGTGCCAGCACCGGCGGGTACGAGCAGTACTTC.

The rearrangement uses TRBV11-2 and TRBJ1-2; maybe TRBD1 (5 bases). CDR1 SGHAT and CDR2 FQNNGV come from the germline V gene. This CDR3 is built from 14 residues. Trimming left V 5 bases short and J 7 bases short, with 17 bases between. The CDR3 DNA reads as TGTGCCAGCAGCCTAGGGGTAGGTGGCGGTGGCTACACCTTC. The encoded protein is CASSLGVGGGGYTF.

The rearrangement links TRBV2 to TRBJ1-2; unclear D gene. Germline V gene data show CDR1 as SNHLY and CDR2 as FYNNEI. The CDR3 loop spans 14 amino acids. V was pared by 0 bases and J by 4 bases, with 9 bases between. The CDR3 protein is CASSEARQVYGYTF. For the CDR3, the DNA is TGTGCCAGCAGTGAAGCGCGGCAGGTCTATGGCTACACCTTC.

The V call is TRBV2, the J call TRBJ2-7; perhaps TRBD1 as D (6 bases). This CDR3 is built from 15 residues. Germline V gene sequence: CDR1 SNHLY, CDR2 FYNNEI. Trimming stripped 5 bases from V and 7 bases from J, with 21 bases between. The CDR3 bases are TGTGCCAGCAGTCCCACGGGACAAGTTCGTAGGGAGCAGTACTTC. This translates into CASSPTGQVRREQYF. Full variable domain (remainder filled in from reference TRBV2 and TRBJ2-7): EPEVTQTPSHQVTQMGQEVILRCVPISNHLYFYWYRQILGQKVEFLVSFYNNEISEKSEIFDDQFSVERPDGSNFTLKIRSTKLEDSAMYFCASSPTGQVRREQYFGPGTRLTVT.